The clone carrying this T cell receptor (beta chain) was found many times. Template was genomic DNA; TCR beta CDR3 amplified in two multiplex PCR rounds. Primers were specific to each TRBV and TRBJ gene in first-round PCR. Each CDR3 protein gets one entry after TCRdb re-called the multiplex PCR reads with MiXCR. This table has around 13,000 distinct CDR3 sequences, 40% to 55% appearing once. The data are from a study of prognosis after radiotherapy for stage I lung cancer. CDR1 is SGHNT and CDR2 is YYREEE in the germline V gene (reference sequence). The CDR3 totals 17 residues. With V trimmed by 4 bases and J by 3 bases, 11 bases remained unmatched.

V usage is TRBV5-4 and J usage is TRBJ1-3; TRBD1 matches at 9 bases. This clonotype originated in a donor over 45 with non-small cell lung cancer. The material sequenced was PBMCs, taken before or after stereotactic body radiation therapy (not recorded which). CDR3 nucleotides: TGTGCCAGCAGCGTACAACAGGGGGCGCGCAATGGAAACACCATATATTTT. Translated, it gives CASSVQQGARNGNTIYF.